The next 20 T cell receptor beta chains were all read from a single sample in a study of blood T cell repertoires in COVID-19. Libraries were prepared by immunoSEQ multiplex PCR; TCRdb keeps only in-frame clonotypes and omits some of them. The repertoire has some 30,000 clones, 75% to 85% of them found once; the top ten carry approximately 6.3%. Sequenced: peripheral blood. Every receptor here comes from a man between 60 and 75 years old with active COVID-19.

This chain connects TRBV20-1 to TRBJ2-1; no clear D. Germline assignment: CDR1 DFQATT and CDR2 SNEGSKA (reference sequence). V lost 3 bases to trimming and J lost 4 bases, with 7 bases between them. This CDR3 is built from 12 residues. The CDR3 DNA is TGCAGTGCTAGTTCGCGGTACAATGAGCAGTTCTTC. This translates into CSASSRYNEQFF.

The chain recombines TRBV10-1 with TRBJ2-1; 13 positions agree with TRBD2. V shed 5 bases and J 8 bases; nucleotides not matched to a gene: 6. CDR1 is WNHNN and CDR2 is SYGVQD in the germline V gene (reference sequence). This CDR3 has 15 amino acids. The CDR3 nucleotides are TGCGCCAGCAGTCGCGGACTAGCGGGAGTTGATGAGCAGTTCTTC. This gives the protein CASSRGLAGVDEQFF.

V is TRBV11-1 and J is TRBJ2-3; D gene ambiguous. Germline values: CDR1 SGHAT, CDR2 FQDESV (reference sequence). There are 14 residues in the CDR3. The V gene lost 6 bases and the J gene lost 9 bases, with 19 bases spanning the gap. CDR3 nucleotide sequence: TGTGCCAGCAGTGTTTTGACTGTTGGTATAACGCAGTATTTT. This sequence encodes CASSVLTVGITQYF.

By share of the sample, this clone is medium-sized. The chain couples TRBV3-1 (or the pseudogene TRBV3-2) to TRBJ2-2; 7 bases agree with TRBD2. This CDR3 has 18 amino acids. The trim removed 0 bases at V and 1 base at J, leaving 8 bases unmatched. Germline CDR1 reads LGHDT; CDR2 reads YNNKEL (reference sequence). The CDR3 nucleotides are TGTGCCAGCAGCCAAGATGCAAGAGTAGCGGGGAACACCGGGGAGCTGTTTTTT. Translated, it gives CASSQDARVAGNTGELFF.

This rearrangement joins TRBV4-1 to TRBJ2-2, with TRBD1 matching over 7 bases. Germline V lookup: CDR1 MGHRA, CDR2 YSYEKL. CDR3 length: 14 amino acids. The junction had 2 bases not matched to a gene; V was cut back by 1 base and J by 6 bases. DNA for the CDR3: TGCGCCAGCAGCCAAGCAGGGGGTTCCGGGGAGCTGTTTTTT. Residues: CASSQAGGSGELFF.

The gene calls are TRBV12-5 and TRBJ2-1, with 12 positions matching TRBD2. The CDR3 length is 16 residues. Germline CDR1 and CDR2: LGHNT and FRNRAP. V lost 1 base and J lost 3; bases outside the gene matches: 1. The CDR3 spells CASGLGLAGVYNEQFF. In nucleotides, the CDR3 is TGTGCTAGTGGTTTGGGACTAGCGGGAGTCTACAATGAGCAGTTCTTC.

The chain has TRBV5-5 and TRBJ2-5, with TRBD2 matching 9 bases. There are 16 residues in the CDR3. CDR1 and CDR2 (germline): SGHKS, YYEKEE (reference sequence). Germline trimming cut 2 bases from V and 7 bases from J; bases unmatched to any gene: 12. The CDR3 reads CASSLLAGDERGTQYF. The CDR3 DNA reads as TGTGCCAGCAGCTTATTAGCGGGAGACGAAAGAGGGACCCAGTACTTC.

The chain recombines TRBV15 with TRBJ2-3; D gene uncertain. Trimming stripped 0 bases from V and 4 bases from J, with 5 bases between. Per the germline V gene, CDR1 is LNHNV and CDR2 is YYDKDF (reference sequence). There are 13 residues in the CDR3. The CDR3 reads CATSRDRSDTQYF. CDR3 DNA sequence: TGTGCCACCAGCAGAGATCGTTCAGATACGCAGTATTTT. Based on the CDR3 plus reference TRBV15 and TRBJ2-3, the full variable domain is DAMVIQNPRYQVTQFGKPVTLSCSQTLNHNVMYWYQQKSSQAPKLLFHYYDKDFNNEADTPDNFQSRRPNTSFCFLDIRSPGLGDTAMYLCATSRDRSDTQYFGPGTRLTVL.

V is TRBV7-6 and J is TRBJ2-5; TRBD2 agrees at 15 bases. V gave up 5 bases and J gave up 5 bases; unmatched junction bases: 6. Germline V gene lookup returns CDR1 SGHVS and CDR2 FNYEAQ. This CDR3 has 16 residues. CDR3 sequence (DNA): TGTGCCAGCAGCCAAGGGACTAGCGGGAGGTTTGAGACCCAGTACTTC. It is translated as CASSQGTSGRFETQYF. Looking up the rest from reference TRBV7-6 and TRBJ2-5 gives the full variable domain: GAGVSQSPRYKVTKRGQDVALRCDPISGHVSLYWYRQALGQGPEFLTYFNYEAQQDKSGLPNDRFSAERPEGSISTLTIQRTEQRDSAMYRCASSQGTSGRFETQYFGPGTRLLVL.

The V call is TRBV2, the J call TRBJ1-2; D possibly corresponds to TRBD1 (5 bases). There are 13 residues in the CDR3. Germline CDR1 is SNHLY and CDR2 is FYNNEI. The V and J ends lost 6 bases and 8 bases respectively, with 16 bases between them. The CDR3 spells CASRLQGQEGYTF. CDR3 sequence (DNA): TGTGCCAGCAGACTCCAGGGTCAGGAAGGCTACACCTTC.

This clone turned up a few times. This chain joins TRBV7-3 and TRBJ2-1, with a weak D call TRBD1 (6 bases). V dropped 5 bases and J dropped 4 bases, with 18 bases sitting between them. The germline CDR1 and CDR2 sequences are SGHTA and FQGTGA. The CDR3 is made up of 16 amino acids. The CDR3 here is CASSETGTLGYNEQFF. The DNA of the CDR3 is TGTGCCAGCAGCGAAACAGGGACCTTAGGTTACAATGAGCAGTTCTTC. The variable domain in full, completed from reference TRBV7-3 and TRBJ2-1, reads GAGVSQTPSNKVTEKGKYVELRCDPISGHTALYWYRQSLGQGPEFLIYFQGTGAADDSGLPNDRFFAVRPEGSVSTLKIQRTERGDSAVYLCASSETGTLGYNEQFFGPGTRLTVL.

The gene calls are TRBV7-8 and TRBJ2-1, with D uncertain. Trimming pared 4 bases from V and 4 bases from J, leaving 8 bases between. The CDR3 totals 13 residues. Germline V gene sequence: CDR1 SGHVS, CDR2 FQNEAQ. The CDR3 region has the DNA TGTGCCAGCAGCTCGACAATTTACAATGAGCAGTTCTTC. Translation: CASSSTIYNEQFF.

The CDR3 reads CASSLGGAEANNEQFF. CDR3 sequence (DNA): TGCGCCAGCAGCTTGGGGGGCGCAGAGGCGAACAATGAGCAGTTCTTC. This rearrangement joins TRBV5-1 to TRBJ2-1; the D gene is possibly TRBD1 (5 bases). The CDR3 is made up of 16 amino acids. Germline V gene lookup returns CDR1 SGHRS and CDR2 YFSETQ. The V end was cut by 0 bases, the J end by 5 bases, with 15 bases between.

The table lists this clone with a count of one. V and J are TRBV5-1 and TRBJ1-1; TRBD1 aligns across 7 bases. The CDR3 has 14 amino acids. Per the germline V gene, CDR1 is SGHRS and CDR2 is YFSETQ. V lost 4 bases, J lost 1 base, and 4 bases stayed unmatched. The CDR3: CASSLGQKNTEAFF. The CDR3 DNA sequence: TGCGCCAGCAGCCTGGGACAGAAGAACACTGAAGCTTTCTTT.

V gene TRBV6-6 combines with J gene TRBJ2-3; D perhaps matches TRBD1 (6 bases). V lost 6 bases to trimming and J lost 0 bases, with 16 bases between them. The CDR3 runs 16 residues. Germline lookup yields CDR1 MNHNY and CDR2 SVGAGI (reference sequence). CDR3 region: CASRSGALTSTDTQYF. Written as DNA, the CDR3 is TGTGCCAGCAGATCAGGGGCCCTAACTAGCACAGATACGCAGTATTTT.

The chain recombines TRBV7-9 with TRBJ2-7; 11 bases align to TRBD2. The CDR3 sequence is 15 residues long. The germline gives CDR1 SEHNR, CDR2 FQNEAQ (reference sequence). The V gene end was trimmed by 3 bases and the J gene end by 6 bases; junction bases not matched to a gene: 7. The DNA for the CDR3 is TGTGCCAGCAGCTTGACTAGCGGGAAAGGACTCGAGCAGTACTTC. The encoded protein is CASSLTSGKGLEQYF.

J is TRBJ1-1 and V is TRBV27; tentative D call: TRBD1 (6 bases). CDR3 size: 16 residues. Germline V gives CDR1 MNHEY, CDR2 SMNVEV (reference sequence). Trimming left V 5 bases short and J 0 bases short, with 16 bases between. In nucleotides, the CDR3 is TGTGCCAGCAGTCTGCGGACAGCTTACATGAACACTGAAGCTTTCTTT. This gives the protein CASSLRTAYMNTEAFF.

The rearrangement uses TRBV9 and TRBJ2-5; 9 positions agree with TRBD2. The J segment lost 1 base and the V segment lost 0 bases, leaving 7 bases of the junction unmatched. The CDR3 totals 17 residues. Germline lookup yields CDR1 SGDLS and CDR2 YYNGEE. The CDR3 nucleotides read TGTGCCAGCAGCGTAGTAGGGGCTAGCGGGACCCAAGAGACCCAGTACTTC. Protein sequence: CASSVVGASGTQETQYF.

The CDR3: CASSSVPPGGQFF. For the CDR3, the DNA is TGTGCCAGCAGTTCGGTCCCTCCGGGGGGGCAGTTCTTC. The chain uses TRBV27 and TRBJ2-1, with 7 bases identical to TRBD2. The junction had 9 bases not matched to a gene; V was cut back by 4 bases and J by 12 bases. The CDR3 consists of 13 residues. Germline V CDR1 and CDR2: MNHEY, SMNVEV (reference sequence).

The chain carries TRBV7-2 and TRBJ2-1, with D maybe TRBD2 (7 bases). The CDR3 is 15 amino acids. Per the germline V gene, CDR1 is SGHTA and CDR2 is FQGNSA. V lost 2 bases and J 4 bases, leaving 12 bases between the germline ends. The CDR3 is CASSLMEGGYNEQFF. The CDR3 DNA reads TGTGCCAGCAGCTTAATGGAGGGGGGGTACAATGAGCAGTTCTTC.